This TCR beta chain came from a study of blood T cell repertoires in COVID-19. Assay: immunoSEQ multiplex PCR; the TCRdb copy retains only in-frame clones and omits some. The table lists 150,000 to 200,000 clones, about nine tenths of them singletons, with approximately 2.3% in the top ten. The CDR3 runs 14 residues. Germline V CDR1 and CDR2: SEHNR, FQNEAQ (reference sequence). V shed 4 bases, J shed 5 bases, and the junction held 6 bases outside the gene matches. The clonotype comes from a man aged 65 to 79 with active or convalescent COVID-19. Sequences were obtained from peripheral blood. This chain uses TRBV7-9 with TRBJ1-2; 8 positions match TRBD1. The CDR3 nucleotides are TGTGCCAGCAGCTCTGGACAGGGCGGATATGGCTACACCTTC. This gives the protein CASSSGQGGYGYTF.